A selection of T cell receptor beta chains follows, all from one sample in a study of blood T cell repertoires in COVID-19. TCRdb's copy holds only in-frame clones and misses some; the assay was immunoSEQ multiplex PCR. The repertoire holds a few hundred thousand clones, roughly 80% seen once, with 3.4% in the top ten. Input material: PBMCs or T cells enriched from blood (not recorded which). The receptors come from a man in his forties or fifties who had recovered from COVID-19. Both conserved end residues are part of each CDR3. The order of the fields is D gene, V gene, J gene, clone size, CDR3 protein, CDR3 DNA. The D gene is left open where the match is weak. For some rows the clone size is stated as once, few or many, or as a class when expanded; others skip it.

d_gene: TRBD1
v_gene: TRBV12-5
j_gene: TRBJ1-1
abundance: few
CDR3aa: CASGLKFNRGGPEAFF
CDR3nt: TGTGCTAGTGGTTTGAAGTTTAACAGGGGTGGCCCTGAAGCTTTCTTT

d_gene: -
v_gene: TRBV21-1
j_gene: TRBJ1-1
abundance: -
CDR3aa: CASSKRNSQVQITEAFF
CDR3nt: TGTGCCAGCAGCAAGAGAAACAGCCAAGTTCAGATCACTGAAGCTTTCTTT

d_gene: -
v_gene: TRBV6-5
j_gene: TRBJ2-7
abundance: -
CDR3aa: CASTNRWPPYERQYF
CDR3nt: TGTGCCAGCACAAACCGGTGGCCTCCCTACGAGCGGCAGTACTTC

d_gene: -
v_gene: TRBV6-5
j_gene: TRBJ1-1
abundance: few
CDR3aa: CASTQGPNTEAFF
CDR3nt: TGTGCCAGCACCCAGGGGCCCAACACTGAAGCTTTCTTT

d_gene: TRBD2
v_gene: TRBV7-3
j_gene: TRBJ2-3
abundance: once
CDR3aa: CASGILSGGDLSTDTQYF
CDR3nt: TGTGCCAGCGGGATCCTAAGCGGGGGGGATTTGAGCACAGATACGCAGTATTTT

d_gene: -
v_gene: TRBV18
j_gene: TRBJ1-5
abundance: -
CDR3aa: CASSPNRVGNQPQHF
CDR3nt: TGTGCCAGCTCACCGAACAGGGTTGGCAATCAGCCCCAGCATTTT

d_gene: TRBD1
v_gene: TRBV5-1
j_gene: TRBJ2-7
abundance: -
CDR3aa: CASSSGQKNEQYF
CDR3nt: TGCGCCAGCAGCTCGGGACAGAAAAACGAGCAGTACTTC

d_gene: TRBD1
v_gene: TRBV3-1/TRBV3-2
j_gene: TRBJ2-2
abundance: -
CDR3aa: CASSRSDRGRTNTGELFF
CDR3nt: TGTGCCAGCAGCCGATCGGACAGGGGAAGAACGAACACCGGGGAGCTGTTTTTT

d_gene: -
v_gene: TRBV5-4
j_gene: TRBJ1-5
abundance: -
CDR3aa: CASSLGPGTGLNQPQHF
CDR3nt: TGTGCCAGCAGCTTGGGGCCCGGTACAGGGTTAAATCAGCCCCAGCATTTT

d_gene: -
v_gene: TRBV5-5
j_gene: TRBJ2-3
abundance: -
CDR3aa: CASSLAQGTDTQYF
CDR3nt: TGTGCCAGCAGCTTGGCGCAGGGAACAGATACGCAGTATTTT

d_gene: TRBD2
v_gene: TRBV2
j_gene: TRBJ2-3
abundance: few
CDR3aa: CARGGAGGRVDTQYF
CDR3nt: TGTGCCAGAGGGGGAGCGGGGGGGCGTGTAGATACGCAGTATTTT

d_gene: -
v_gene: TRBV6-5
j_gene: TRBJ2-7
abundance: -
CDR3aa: CASSYSKRISYEQYF
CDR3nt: TGTGCCAGCAGTTACTCGAAGCGCATCTCCTACGAGCAGTACTTC

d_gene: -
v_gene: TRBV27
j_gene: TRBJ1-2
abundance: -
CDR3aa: CASTDRRSGYTF
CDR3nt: TGTGCCAGCACCGACAGGAGGTCTGGCTACACCTTC

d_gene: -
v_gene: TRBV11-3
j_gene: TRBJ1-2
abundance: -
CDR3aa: CASSRSVYGYTF
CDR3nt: TGTGCCAGCAGCCGTTCCGTATATGGCTACACCTTC

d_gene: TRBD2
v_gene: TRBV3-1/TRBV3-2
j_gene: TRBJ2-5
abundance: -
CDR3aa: CASAGLAGGPKQETQYF
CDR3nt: TGTGCCAGCGCGGGACTAGCGGGAGGGCCTAAACAAGAGACCCAGTACTTC

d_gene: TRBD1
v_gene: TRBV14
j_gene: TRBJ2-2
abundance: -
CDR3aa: CASSQDPAGRGPLFF
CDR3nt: TGTGCCAGCAGCCAAGATCCGGCCGGCAGGGGGCCCCTGTTTTTT

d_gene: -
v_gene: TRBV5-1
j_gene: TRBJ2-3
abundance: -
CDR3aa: CASSSLFGDTQYF
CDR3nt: TGCGCCAGCAGCTCACTTTTCGGAGATACGCAGTATTTT

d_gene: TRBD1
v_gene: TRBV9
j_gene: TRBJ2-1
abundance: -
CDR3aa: CASSVGGTGRNEQFF
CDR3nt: TGTGCCAGCAGCGTAGGCGGGACAGGTCGTAATGAGCAGTTCTTC

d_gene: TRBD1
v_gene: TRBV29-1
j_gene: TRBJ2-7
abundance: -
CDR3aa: CSVGRTGAGYEQYF
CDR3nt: TGCAGCGTGGGGAGGACAGGGGCGGGGTACGAGCAGTACTTC

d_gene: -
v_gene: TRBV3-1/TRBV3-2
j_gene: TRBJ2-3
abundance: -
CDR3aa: CASSTRLVNTDTQYF
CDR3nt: TGTGCCAGCAGCACTCGACTAGTCAACACAGATACGCAGTATTTT

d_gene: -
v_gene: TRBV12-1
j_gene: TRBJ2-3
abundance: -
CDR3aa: CASSRQSRTTSTDTQYF
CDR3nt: TGTGCCAGCAGTCGACAGAGCAGGACTACTAGCACAGATACGCAGTATTTT

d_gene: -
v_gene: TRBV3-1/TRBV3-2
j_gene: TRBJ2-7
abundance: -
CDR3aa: CASSQGSTSDEQYF
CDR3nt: TGTGCCAGCAGCCAAGGTAGTACCAGCGACGAGCAGTACTTC

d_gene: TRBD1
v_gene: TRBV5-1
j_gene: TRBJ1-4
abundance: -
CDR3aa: CASSSGRGPTNEKLFF
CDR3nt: TGCGCCAGCAGCTCCGGCAGGGGGCCTACTAATGAAAAACTGTTTTTT

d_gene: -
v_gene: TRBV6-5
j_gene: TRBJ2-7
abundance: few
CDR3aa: CASTRLGAAEQYF
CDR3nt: TGTGCCAGCACCCGACTAGGAGCGGCCGAGCAGTACTTC

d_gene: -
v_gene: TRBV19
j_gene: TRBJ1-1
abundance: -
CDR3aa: CASSGLIGNSNTEAFF
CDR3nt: TGTGCCAGTAGTGGGCTAATAGGAAATTCGAACACTGAAGCTTTCTTT

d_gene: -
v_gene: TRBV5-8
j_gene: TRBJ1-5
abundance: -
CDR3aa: CASSFRDIGGNQPQHF
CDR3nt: TGTGCCAGCAGCTTCCGGGACATAGGAGGCAATCAGCCCCAGCATTTT

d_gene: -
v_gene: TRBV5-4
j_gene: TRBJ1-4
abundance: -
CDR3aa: CASSRYATNEKLFF
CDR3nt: TGTGCCAGCAGTCGTTATGCAACTAATGAAAAACTGTTTTTT

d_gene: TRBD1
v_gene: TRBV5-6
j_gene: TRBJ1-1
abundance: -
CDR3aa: CASSLPGGAWEAFF
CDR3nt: TGTGCCAGCAGCTTGCCAGGGGGCGCTTGGGAAGCTTTCTTT

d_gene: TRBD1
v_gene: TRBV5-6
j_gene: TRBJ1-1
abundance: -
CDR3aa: CASSSERWDRATEAFF
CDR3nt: TGTGCCAGCAGCTCCGAACGTTGGGACAGGGCCACTGAAGCTTTCTTT

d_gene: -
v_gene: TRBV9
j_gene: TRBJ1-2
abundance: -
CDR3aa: CASSLQGGGYTF
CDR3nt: TGTGCCAGCAGCCTACAGGGTGGAGGCTACACCTTC

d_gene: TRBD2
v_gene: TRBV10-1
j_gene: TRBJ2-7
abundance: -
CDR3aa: CASSELAGTYEQYF
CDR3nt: TGCGCCAGCAGTGAACTAGCGGGAACCTACGAGCAGTACTTC

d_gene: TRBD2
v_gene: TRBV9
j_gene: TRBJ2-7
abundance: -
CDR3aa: CASSVRGLADYEQYF
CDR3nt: TGTGCCAGCAGCGTAAGGGGACTAGCGGACTACGAGCAGTACTTC

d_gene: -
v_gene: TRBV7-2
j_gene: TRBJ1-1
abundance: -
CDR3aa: CASSLAGGTTEAFF
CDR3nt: TGTGCCAGCAGCTTAGCAGGGGGTACGACTGAAGCTTTCTTT

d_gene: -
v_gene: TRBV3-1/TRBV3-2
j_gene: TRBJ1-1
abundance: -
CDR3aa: CASSGHFEAFF
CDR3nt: TGTGCCAGCAGTGGACATTTTGAAGCTTTCTTT

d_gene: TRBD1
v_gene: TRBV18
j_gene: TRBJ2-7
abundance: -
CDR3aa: CASSGRGLPYEQYF
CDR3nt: TGTGCCAGCTCGGGCAGGGGGCTACCCTACGAGCAGTACTTC

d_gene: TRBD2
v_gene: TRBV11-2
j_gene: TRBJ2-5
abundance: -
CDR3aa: CASNSGTRRSRAQYF
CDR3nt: TGTGCCAGCAACTCCGGGACTAGGAGATCTAGGGCCCAGTACTTC

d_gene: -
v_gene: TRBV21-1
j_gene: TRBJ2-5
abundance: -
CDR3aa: CASTMDREETQYF
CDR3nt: TGTGCCAGCACCATGGACAGGGAAGAGACCCAGTACTTC

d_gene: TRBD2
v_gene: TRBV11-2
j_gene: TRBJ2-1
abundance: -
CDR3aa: CASSLDLAGGHEQFF
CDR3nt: TGTGCCAGCAGCTTAGATCTAGCGGGGGGCCATGAGCAGTTCTTC

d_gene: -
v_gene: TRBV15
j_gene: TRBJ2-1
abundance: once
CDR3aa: CATSFRATDDQFF
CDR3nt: TGTGCCACCAGCTTTCGCGCTACAGACGACCAGTTCTTC

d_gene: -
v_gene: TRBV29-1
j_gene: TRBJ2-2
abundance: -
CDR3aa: CSVEKSGRGTGELFF
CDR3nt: TGCAGCGTTGAAAAGAGCGGAAGAGGGACCGGGGAGCTGTTTTTT

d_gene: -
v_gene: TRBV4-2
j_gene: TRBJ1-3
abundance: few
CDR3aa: CASSVDQVSSGNTIYF
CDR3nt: TGTGCCAGCAGCGTAGACCAGGTTAGCTCTGGAAACACCATATATTTT

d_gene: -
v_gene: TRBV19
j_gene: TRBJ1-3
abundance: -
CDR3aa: CASSTLTGGYLGNTIYF
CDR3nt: TGTGCCAGTAGTACCCTGACTGGAGGGTATCTCGGAAACACCATATATTTT

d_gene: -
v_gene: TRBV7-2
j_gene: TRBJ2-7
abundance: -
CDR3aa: CASSSHSGREQYF
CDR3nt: TGTGCCAGCAGCTCCCACTCAGGGAGGGAGCAGTACTTC

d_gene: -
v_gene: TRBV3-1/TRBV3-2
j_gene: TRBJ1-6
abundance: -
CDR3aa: CASTLGGRNSPLHF
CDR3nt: TGTGCCAGCACCCTCGGGGGGAGAAATTCACCCCTCCACTTT

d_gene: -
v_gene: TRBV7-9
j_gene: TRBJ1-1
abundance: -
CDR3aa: CAWAGRPNTEAFF
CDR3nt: TGTGCCTGGGCGGGGAGGCCGAACACTGAAGCTTTCTTT

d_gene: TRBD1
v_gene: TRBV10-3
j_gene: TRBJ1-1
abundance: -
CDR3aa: CAGGQGWNTEAFF
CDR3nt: TGTGCCGGGGGACAGGGTTGGAACACTGAAGCTTTCTTT